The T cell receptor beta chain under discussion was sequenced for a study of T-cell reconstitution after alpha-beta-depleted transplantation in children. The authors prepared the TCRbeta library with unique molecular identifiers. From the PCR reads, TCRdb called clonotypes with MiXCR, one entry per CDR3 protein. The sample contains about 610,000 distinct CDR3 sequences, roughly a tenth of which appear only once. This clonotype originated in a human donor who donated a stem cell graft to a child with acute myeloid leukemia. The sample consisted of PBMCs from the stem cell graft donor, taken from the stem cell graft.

CDR3 bases: TGTGCCAGCAGCTTAGCTGGACAGGGAGGTTCACCCCTCCACTTT. It codes for CASSLAGQGGSPLHF. V and J are TRBV7-9 and TRBJ1-6; 8 bases align to TRBD1. This CDR3 region has 15 residues. CDR1 is SEHNR and CDR2 is FQNEAQ in the germline V gene (reference sequence). The V segment lost 0 bases and the J segment 9 bases; nucleotides outside the gene matches: 4.